Listed below are T cell receptor beta chains from one sample, sequenced in a study of shared clonotypes between healthy human individuals. Sequenced by immunoSEQ multiplex PCR; TCRdb stores in-frame clones only, minus some. This table holds about 1 million clones, about 76% found once. What was sequenced was memory CD4+ T cells sorted from blood. The receptor source for this set is a man younger than 35 in good health. CDR3s include the opening cysteine and the closing phenylalanine or tryptophan. The D gene is left open where the match is weak. Size tells how often a clone was seen (once, few, many) or the class of an expanded clone, and some rows leave it out.

>TRBV18|TRBJ1-1|.|.
CASSRSGGRAEAFF
TGTGCCAGCTCACGATCCGGGGGGCGGGCTGAAGCTTTCTTT
>TRBV6-1|TRBJ1-5|.|.
CASSDSSNQPQHF
TGTGCCAGCAGTGACAGCTCCAATCAGCCCCAGCATTTT
>TRBV30|TRBJ1-5|.|.
CAWSSTGLSNQPQHF
TGTGCCTGGAGTTCTACAGGGTTAAGCAATCAGCCCCAGCATTTT
>TRBV25-1|TRBJ1-4|.|.
CASSELKISGVVGEKLFF
TGTGCCAGCAGTGAATTAAAAATTTCGGGGGTCGTTGGTGAAAAACTGTTTTTT
>TRBV15|TRBJ2-5|.|.
CATSRDMGNQETQYF
TGTGCCACCAGCAGAGATATGGGGAACCAAGAGACCCAGTACTTC
>TRBV15|TRBJ1-6|.|.
CATSRIMGNNSPLHF
TGTGCCACCTCCAGGATCATGGGGAATAATTCACCCCTCCACTTT
>TRBV5-1|TRBJ2-1|TRBD1|once
CASSPTQGGWSEFF
TGCGCCAGCAGCCCTACACAGGGGGGATGGTCAGAGTTCTTC
>TRBV7-2|TRBJ2-5|TRBD2|.
CASSSGLAGVKTQYF
TGTGCCAGCAGCTCCGGACTAGCGGGAGTGAAGACCCAGTACTTC
>TRBV7-8|TRBJ1-6|.|few
CASSLPRLGQRINSPLHF
TGTGCCAGCAGCTTACCCCGCCTGGGACAACGAATAAATTCACCCCTCCACTTT
>TRBV7-2|TRBJ1-6|.|.
CASGGERSPLHF
TGTGCCAGCGGGGGGGAGCGCTCACCCCTCCACTTT
>TRBV18|TRBJ1-1|.|few
CASSHTAKEETEAFF
TGTGCCAGCTCACACACAGCCAAGGAGGAAACTGAAGCTTTCTTT
>TRBV7-2|TRBJ2-5|TRBD2|.
CASNSGSGETQYF
TGTGCCAGCAATAGCGGGTCGGGGGAGACCCAGTACTTC
>TRBV25-1|TRBJ2-5|.|.
CASSAHESQYF
TGTGCCAGCAGTGCCCACGAGTCCCAGTACTTC
>TRBV5-4|TRBJ2-6|.|.
CASSPLPGGLGGANVLTF
TGTGCCAGCAGCCCCCTGCCTGGGGGCTTGGGCGGGGCCAACGTCCTGACTTTC
>TRBV15|TRBJ2-5|TRBD2|few
CATSREPGRETQYF
TGTGCCACCAGCAGAGAGCCCGGGAGGGAGACCCAGTACTTC
>TRBV19|TRBJ1-2|TRBD1|few
CASSINQGDGYTF
TGTGCCAGTAGTATCAACCAGGGGGATGGCTACACCTTC
>TRBV2|TRBJ2-1|.|.
CASSEEVQRGNEQFF
TGTGCCAGCAGTGAAGAGGTGCAAAGGGGAAATGAGCAGTTCTTC
>TRBV5-1|TRBJ2-5|TRBD1|.
CASSLGTADRETQYF
TGCGCCAGCAGCTTAGGGACCGCGGACAGGGAGACCCAGTACTTC
>TRBV27|TRBJ1-1|.|.
CASSFTVGRDAFF
TGTGCCAGCAGTTTCACGGTAGGCAGGGATGCTTTCTTT
>TRBV27|TRBJ2-3|.|few
CASSPPRPSTDTQYF
TGTGCCAGCAGCCCCCCCAGACCTAGCACAGATACGCAGTATTTT
>TRBV7-2|TRBJ2-7|TRBD2|.
CASSTGLAGYEQYF
TGTGCCAGCAGTACGGGGCTAGCGGGCTACGAGCAGTACTTC
>TRBV7-2|TRBJ2-1|TRBD2|.
CASSASSGRHNEQFF
TGTGCCAGCAGCGCCTCTAGCGGGAGGCACAATGAGCAGTTCTTC
>TRBV5-8|TRBJ1-5|.|.
CASSLKAGSSNQPQHF
TGTGCCAGCAGCTTGAAGGCAGGCAGTAGCAATCAGCCCCAGCATTTT
>TRBV30|TRBJ1-5|.|many
CAWGQPNQPQHF
TGTGCCTGGGGACAGCCCAATCAGCCCCAGCATTTT
>TRBV5-6|TRBJ2-2|.|.
CASSLEAGQRYTGELFF
TGTGCCAGCAGCTTGGAAGCTGGCCAGAGATACACCGGGGAGCTGTTTTTT
>TRBV19|TRBJ2-3|.|.
CASSSWGNPPAQYF
TGTGCCAGTAGCAGCTGGGGAAACCCCCCGGCGCAGTATTTT
>TRBV27|TRBJ2-7|.|.
CATSEGRSSYEQYF
TGTGCCACCTCCGAGGGGCGCAGCTCCTACGAGCAGTACTTC
>TRBV2|TRBJ2-1|.|.
CASSRDSWGRRSYNEQFF
TGTGCCAGCAGTCGGGACTCGTGGGGGCGACGCTCCTACAATGAGCAGTTCTTC
>TRBV10-1|TRBJ1-1|TRBD1|.
CASSESQGATEAFF
TGCGCCAGCAGTGAATCCCAGGGGGCGACTGAAGCTTTCTTT
>TRBV6-1|TRBJ2-7|.|.
CASSENPRGPYEQYF
TGTGCCAGCAGTGAAAATCCACGGGGACCTTACGAGCAGTACTTC
>TRBV19|TRBJ1-5|.|many
CASSITSVWGVDGQPQHF
TGTGCCAGTAGTATCACGAGTGTTTGGGGGGTCGATGGCCAGCCCCAGCATTTT
>TRBV19|TRBJ2-2|.|.
CASKSGATNTGELFF
TGTGCCAGTAAAAGTGGGGCTACGAACACCGGGGAGCTGTTTTTT
>TRBV18|TRBJ2-7|TRBD2|.
CASSPTGGANEQYF
TGTGCCAGCTCACCGACGGGAGGGGCAAACGAGCAGTACTTC
>TRBV4-1|TRBJ1-3|.|.
CASSQDWVFWGNTIYF
TGCGCCAGCAGCCAAGATTGGGTTTTCTGGGGAAACACCATATATTTT
>TRBV5-1|TRBJ2-3|TRBD1|.
CASSLAGTGRTDTQYF
TGCGCCAGCAGCTTGGCCGGGACAGGTCGTACAGATACGCAGTATTTT
>TRBV28|TRBJ2-1|.|.
CASSLMTGKRGYEQFF
TGTGCCAGCAGTTTAATGACAGGGAAGCGGGGGTATGAGCAGTTCTTC
>TRBV4-3|TRBJ1-6|.|.
CASSQDWGNWAYNSPLHF
TGCGCCAGCAGCCAAGATTGGGGGAATTGGGCCTATAATTCACCCCTCCACTTT
>TRBV28|TRBJ2-3|TRBD2|few
CASSPGTSGASTDTQYF
TGTGCCAGCAGTCCAGGGACTAGCGGGGCTAGCACAGATACGCAGTATTTT
>TRBV29-1|TRBJ1-2|.|.
CSVVGTGYTF
TGCAGCGTTGTTGGGACCGGCTACACCTTC
>TRBV10-3|TRBJ1-6|TRBD1|.
CAISGGQGESPLHF
TGTGCCATCAGTGGGGGACAGGGGGAATCACCCCTCCACTTT
>TRBV6-1|TRBJ2-7|.|.
CASSFGTRGYEQYF
TGTGCCAGCAGTTTCGGGACACGGGGCTACGAGCAGTACTTC
>TRBV18|TRBJ2-3|.|.
CASSPQTTGISTDTQYF
TGTGCCAGCTCACCCCAGACGACAGGCATTAGCACAGATACGCAGTATTTT
>TRBV27|TRBJ1-4|.|once
CASSLLARGNEKLFF
TGTGCCAGCAGCCTTCTAGCCCGGGGTAATGAAAAACTGTTTTTT
>TRBV28|TRBJ1-1|.|.
CASSFRQNTEAFF
TGTGCCAGCAGTTTCAGGCAGAACACTGAAGCTTTCTTT
>TRBV7-9|TRBJ2-3|.|.
CASSFWGSTDTQYF
TGTGCCAGCAGCTTTTGGGGGAGCACAGATACGCAGTATTTT
>TRBV11-2|TRBJ2-1|TRBD1|few
CASSADRVGNEQFF
TGTGCCAGCAGCGCGGACAGGGTTGGCAATGAGCAGTTCTTC
>TRBV5-1|TRBJ1-1|.|.
CASSLRTDEAFF
TGCGCCAGCAGCCTCCGGACGGATGAAGCTTTCTTT
>TRBV10-1|TRBJ2-3|.|.
CASSDPGAGTDTQYF
TGCGCCAGCAGTGATCCGGGAGCGGGCACAGATACGCAGTATTTT
>TRBV18|TRBJ1-4|.|once
CASSPGAENEKLFF
TGTGCCAGCTCACCAGGGGCGGAAAATGAAAAACTGTTTTTT
>TRBV7-2|TRBJ2-2|.|.
CASTGSGPGTGELFF
TGTGCCAGCACCGGGAGCGGGCCGGGCACCGGGGAGCTGTTTTTT
>TRBV7-8|TRBJ2-1|TRBD2|.
CASRFWGAGGYNEQFF
TGTGCCAGCAGGTTCTGGGGAGCGGGGGGGTACAATGAGCAGTTCTTC
>TRBV2|TRBJ2-7|.|.
CATERVKTYEQYF
TGTGCCACCGAGAGGGTCAAAACCTACGAGCAGTACTTC
>TRBV19|TRBJ1-5|TRBD1|.
CASSGTGNQPQHF
TGTGCCAGTAGCGGGACAGGGAATCAGCCCCAGCATTTT
>TRBV9|TRBJ1-5|.|.
CASSVGTGPNQPQHF
TGTGCCAGCAGCGTAGGGACGGGACCAAATCAGCCCCAGCATTTT
>TRBV30|TRBJ2-7|TRBD1|.
CAYRGSYEQYF
TGTGCCTACAGGGGGTCCTACGAGCAGTACTTC
>TRBV6-1|TRBJ2-7|TRBD2|.
CASSHTGTSTYEQYF
TGTGCCAGCAGTCACACCGGGACTAGCACCTACGAGCAGTACTTC
>TRBV7-8|TRBJ2-3|.|.
CASSFGGEKDTQYF
TGTGCCAGCAGCTTCGGGGGCGAGAAAGATACGCAGTATTTT